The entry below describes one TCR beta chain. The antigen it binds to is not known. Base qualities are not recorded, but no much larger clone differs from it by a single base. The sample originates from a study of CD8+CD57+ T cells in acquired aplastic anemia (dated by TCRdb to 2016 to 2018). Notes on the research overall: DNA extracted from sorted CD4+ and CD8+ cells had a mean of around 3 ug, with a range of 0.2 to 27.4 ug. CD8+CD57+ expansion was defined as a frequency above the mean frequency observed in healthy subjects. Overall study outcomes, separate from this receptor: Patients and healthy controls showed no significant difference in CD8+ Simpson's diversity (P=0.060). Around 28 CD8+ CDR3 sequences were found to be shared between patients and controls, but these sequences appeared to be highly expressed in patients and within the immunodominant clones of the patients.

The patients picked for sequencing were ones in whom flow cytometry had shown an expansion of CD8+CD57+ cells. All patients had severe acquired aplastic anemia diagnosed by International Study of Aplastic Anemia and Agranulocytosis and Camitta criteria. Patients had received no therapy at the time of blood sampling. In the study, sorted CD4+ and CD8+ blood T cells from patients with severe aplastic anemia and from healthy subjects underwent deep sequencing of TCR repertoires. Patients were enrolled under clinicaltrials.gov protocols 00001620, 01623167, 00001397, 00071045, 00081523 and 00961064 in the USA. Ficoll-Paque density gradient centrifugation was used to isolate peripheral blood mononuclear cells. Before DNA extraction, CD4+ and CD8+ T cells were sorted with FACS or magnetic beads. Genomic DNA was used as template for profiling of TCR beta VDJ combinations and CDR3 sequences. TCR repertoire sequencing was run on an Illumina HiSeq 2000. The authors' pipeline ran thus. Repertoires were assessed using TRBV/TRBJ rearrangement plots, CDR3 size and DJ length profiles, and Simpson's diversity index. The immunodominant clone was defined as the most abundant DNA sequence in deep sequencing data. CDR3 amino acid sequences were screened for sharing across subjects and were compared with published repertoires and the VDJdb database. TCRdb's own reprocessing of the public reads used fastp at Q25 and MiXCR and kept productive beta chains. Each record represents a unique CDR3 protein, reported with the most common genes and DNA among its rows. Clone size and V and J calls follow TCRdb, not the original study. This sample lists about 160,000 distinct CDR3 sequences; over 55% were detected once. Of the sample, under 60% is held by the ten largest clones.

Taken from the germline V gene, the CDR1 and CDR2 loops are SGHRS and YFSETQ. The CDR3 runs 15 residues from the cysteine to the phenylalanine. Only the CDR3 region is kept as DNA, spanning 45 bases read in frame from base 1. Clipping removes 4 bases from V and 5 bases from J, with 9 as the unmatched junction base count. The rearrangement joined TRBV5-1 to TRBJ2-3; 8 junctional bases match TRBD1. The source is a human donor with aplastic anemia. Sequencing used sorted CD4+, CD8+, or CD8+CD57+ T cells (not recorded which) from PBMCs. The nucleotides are TGCGCCAGCAGCGAAATGGGACAGGCTGGAGATACGCAGTATTTT. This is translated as CASSEMGQAGDTQYF.